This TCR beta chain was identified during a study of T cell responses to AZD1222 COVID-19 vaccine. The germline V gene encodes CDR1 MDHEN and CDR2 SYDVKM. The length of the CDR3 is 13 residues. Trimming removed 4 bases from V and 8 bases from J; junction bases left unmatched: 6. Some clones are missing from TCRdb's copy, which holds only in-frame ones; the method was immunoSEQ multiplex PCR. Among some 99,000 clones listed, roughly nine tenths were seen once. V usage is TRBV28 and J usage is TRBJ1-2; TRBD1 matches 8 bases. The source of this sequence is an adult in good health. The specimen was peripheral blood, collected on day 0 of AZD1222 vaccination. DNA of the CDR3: TGTGCCAGCAGTTCGGGACAGGAGTGGGGCTACACCTTC. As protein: CASSSGQEWGYTF.